This TCR beta chain was sequenced for a study of CD8+ T cells in alopecia areata. cDNA reverse transcribed from extracted RNA served as the sequencing template. The assay was immunoSEQ multiplex PCR, and TCRdb's table has in-frame clones only and misses some. The sample has around 110,000 clones, 84% seen once. Worth noting for this clone: No antigen is known for it.

This CDR3 contains 12 residues. V was trimmed by 4 bases and J by 4 bases, leaving 8 bases between them. Germline V gene sequence: CDR1 SGHAT, CDR2 FQNNGV. The study's findings and limits: Researchers report lesional scalp, most notably alopecia totalis/universalis, outstripped normal scalp in clonality.

Indicated treatment: oral pan-JAK inhibitor, 5-10 mg twice daily. The V gene is TRBV11-2, the J gene TRBJ2-7; D is unclear. This clonotype originated in a human donor with alopecia areata. The starting material was CD8+ T cells sorted from blood, obtained at week 24, from a patient treated with tofacitinib. The DNA of the CDR3 is TGTGCCAGCAGCTACGACGGATACGAGCAGTACTTC. Translation: CASSYDGYEQYF.